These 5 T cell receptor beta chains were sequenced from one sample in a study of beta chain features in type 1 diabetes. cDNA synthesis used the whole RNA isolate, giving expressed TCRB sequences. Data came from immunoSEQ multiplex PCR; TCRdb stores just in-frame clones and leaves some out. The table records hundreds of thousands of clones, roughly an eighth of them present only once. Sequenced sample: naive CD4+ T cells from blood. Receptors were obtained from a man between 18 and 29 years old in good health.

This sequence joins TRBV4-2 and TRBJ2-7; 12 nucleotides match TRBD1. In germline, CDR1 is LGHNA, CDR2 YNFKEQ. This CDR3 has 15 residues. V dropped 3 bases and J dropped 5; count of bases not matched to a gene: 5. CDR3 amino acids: CASSQTGQGAHEQYF. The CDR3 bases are TGTGCCAGCAGCCAGACGGGACAGGGGGCTCACGAGCAGTACTTC.

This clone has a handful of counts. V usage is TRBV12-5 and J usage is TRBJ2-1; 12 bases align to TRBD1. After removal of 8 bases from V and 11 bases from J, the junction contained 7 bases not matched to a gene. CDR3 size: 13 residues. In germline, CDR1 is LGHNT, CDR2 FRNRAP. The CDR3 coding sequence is TGTGCTAGTTCCCAGGGACAGGGGGCGAAGCAGTTCTTC. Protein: CASSQGQGAKQFF.

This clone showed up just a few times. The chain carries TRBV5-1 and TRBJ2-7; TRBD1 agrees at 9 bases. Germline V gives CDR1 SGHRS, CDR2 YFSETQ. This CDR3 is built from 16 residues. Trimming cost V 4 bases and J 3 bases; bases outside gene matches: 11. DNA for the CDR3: TGCGCCAGCAGCCCGAGGAGGGGACAGGGAGACTACGAGCAGTACTTC. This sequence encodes CASSPRRGQGDYEQYF. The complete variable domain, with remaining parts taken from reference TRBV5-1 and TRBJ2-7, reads KAGVTQTPRYLIKTRGQQVTLSCSPISGHRSVSWYQQTPGQGLQFLFEYFSETQRNKGNFPGRFSGRQFSNSRSEMNVSTLELGDSALYLCASSPRRGQGDYEQYFGPGTRLTVT.

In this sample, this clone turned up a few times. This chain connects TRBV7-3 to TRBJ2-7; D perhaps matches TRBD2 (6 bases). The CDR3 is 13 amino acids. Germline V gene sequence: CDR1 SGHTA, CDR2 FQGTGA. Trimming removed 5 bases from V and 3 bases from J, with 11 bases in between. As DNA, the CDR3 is TGTGCCAGCAGCCGAGGGCGGGACTACGAGCAGTACTTC. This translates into CASSRGRDYEQYF.

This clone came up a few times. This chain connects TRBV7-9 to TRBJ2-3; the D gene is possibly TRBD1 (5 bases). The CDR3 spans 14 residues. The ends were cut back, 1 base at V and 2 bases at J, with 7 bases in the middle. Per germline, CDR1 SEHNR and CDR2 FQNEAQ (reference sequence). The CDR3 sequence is CASSLDRTTDTQYF. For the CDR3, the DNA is TGTGCCAGCAGCTTAGACAGGACCACAGATACGCAGTATTTT.